These T cell receptor beta chains were read from a single sample in a study of post-analysis software for immune sequencing data. TCRdb independently ran MiXCR on the PCR reads; one entry per CDR3 protein. The sample carries 750,000 to 950,000 distinct CDR3 sequences, approximately 57% recorded once. The sample consisted of blood. These TCRs come from a girl aged 10-17 years with multiple sclerosis. CDR3s include the opening cysteine and the closing phenylalanine or tryptophan. D genes are given only for firm matches. Rows may omit the clone size; those that give it use once, few, many or a size class.

j_call	v_call	cdr3_length	clone_size	d_call	cdr3_nt	cdr3_aa
TRBJ2-5	TRBV29-1	12	few	TRBD1	TGCAGCGCCGACCGGGACAGGGTAACCCAGTACTTC	CSADRDRVTQYF
TRBJ2-7	TRBV29-1	13	few	.	TGCAGCGTTGAACTCCTAAGCTCCTACGAGCAGTACTTC	CSVELLSSYEQYF
TRBJ2-1	TRBV12-3/TRBV12-4	13	few	.	TGTGCCAGCAGTCTTGGGTTTCACAATGAGCAGTTCTTC	CASSLGFHNEQFF
TRBJ2-3	TRBV6-4	14	.	TRBD1	TGTGCCAGCAGTGCGACAGGGGGCACAGATACGCAGTATTTT	CASSATGGTDTQYF
TRBJ2-3	TRBV7-7	13	.	.	TGTGCCAGCAGCTACGGGGTGAGGGATTCGCAGTATTTT	CASSYGVRDSQYF
TRBJ2-7	TRBV12-3/TRBV12-4	14	.	.	TGTGCCAGCAGTACAAAAACTTCAGGGAGGGAGCAGTACTTC	CASSTKTSGREQYF
TRBJ2-1	TRBV29-1	14	few	.	TGCAGCGTTCCAGTCGTGAAGGGAGGTCTTGAGCAGTTCTTC	CSVPVVKGGLEQFF
TRBJ2-2	TRBV29-1	14	.	TRBD1	TGCAGCGTTGTTGGACAGGGTCCGACCGGGGAGCTGTTTTTT	CSVVGQGPTGELFF
TRBJ1-5	TRBV7-2	13	few	.	TGTGCCAGCAGTTTCCGGAGCAATCAGCCCCAGCATTTT	CASSFRSNQPQHF
TRBJ2-5	TRBV27	13	.	.	TGTGCCAGCAGTTATTCAAGACTGGAGACCCAGTACTTC	CASSYSRLETQYF
TRBJ2-4	TRBV3-1	16	.	.	TGTGCCAGCAGCCAAGGCGTAGGACACCTGTTCGACATTCAGTACTTC	CASSQGVGHLFDIQYF
TRBJ2-1	TRBV12-5	14	once	TRBD2	TGTGCTAGTGGTTTCGGCGGGAGAGTAGGTGAGCAGTTCTTC	CASGFGGRVGEQFF
TRBJ2-7	TRBV29-1	19	.	TRBD2	TGCAGCGTTTCCCAGCAGAGACGAGGGCTAGCGGGAGGTCCGCCCGAGCAGTACTTC	CSVSQQRRGLAGGPPEQYF
TRBJ1-2	TRBV7-3	15	.	TRBD1	TGTGCCAGCAGTGCCTGGGACAGGGGAGAAGAAGGCTACACCTTC	CASSAWDRGEEGYTF
TRBJ2-2	TRBV5-1	15	few	.	TGCGCCAGCAGCCATAGCGAGAAGAACACCGGGGAGCTGTTTTTT	CASSHSEKNTGELFF
TRBJ2-4	TRBV12-5	15	few	.	TGTGCTAGTGGCCCGCTCAGCCTAGCCAAAAACATTCAGTACTTC	CASGPLSLAKNIQYF
TRBJ2-7	TRBV20-1	14	.	TRBD1	TGCAGTGCAACGCAATGGACAGGGAGCCACGAGCAGTACTTC	CSATQWTGSHEQYF
TRBJ2-3	TRBV12-5	15	.	TRBD1	TGTGCTAGTGGTCCCCCCGGACAGGGCACAGATACGCAGTATTTT	CASGPPGQGTDTQYF
TRBJ1-5	TRBV5-5	15	.	.	TGTGCCAGCAGCCTAGGGGTAGATAGCAATCAGCCCCAGCATTTT	CASSLGVDSNQPQHF
TRBJ2-7	TRBV9	19	.	.	TGTGCCAGCAGCGTAAAGGACTGTGCCGGGACACTGCTTAGGTACGAGCAGTACTTC	CASSVKDCAGTLLRYEQYF
TRBJ1-1	TRBV2	13	.	.	TGTGCCAGCAGCAACGTAATTGGGGGGGCAGCTTTCTTT	CASSNVIGGAAFF
TRBJ2-3	TRBV14	16	few	.	TGTGCCAGCAGCCATAAGGGATTAGCGGTGACAGATACGCAGTATTTT	CASSHKGLAVTDTQYF
TRBJ2-3	TRBV6-6	16	few	.	TGTGCCAGCATCGCGGTTCGCGGGGGCTTGCCAGATACGCAGTATTTT	CASIAVRGGLPDTQYF
TRBJ2-1	TRBV5-1	15	few	.	TGCGCCAGCAGCTTGAACGGGGCCTATTACAATGAGCAGTTCTTC	CASSLNGAYYNEQFF
TRBJ2-7	TRBV29-1	13	few	TRBD1	TGCAGCGTTGCAACTGACAGGGGGTACGAGCAGTACTTC	CSVATDRGYEQYF
TRBJ2-7	TRBV7-8	16	.	.	TGTGCCAGCAGCCCAAATAGGATAGGTTCCGGCAGCGAGCAGTACTTC	CASSPNRIGSGSEQYF
TRBJ2-1	TRBV6-5	15	few	.	TGTGCCAGCAGTTCCTATGAAACTCCCCTTCCTGAGCAGTTCTTC	CASSSYETPLPEQFF
TRBJ2-1	TRBV29-1	13	few	.	TGCAGCGTTGTGCGGGACGAATACAATGAGCAGTTCTTC	CSVVRDEYNEQFF
TRBJ2-7	TRBV4-1	16	few	.	TGCGCCAGCAGCCAGCATCCCGGGACGACCTCCTACGAGCAGTACTTC	CASSQHPGTTSYEQYF
TRBJ1-2	TRBV5-1	15	.	.	TGCGCCAGCAGCGATGGACAGACTGGGCCATATGGCTACACCTTC	CASSDGQTGPYGYTF
TRBJ2-6	TRBV2	13	.	.	TGTGCCGGCAAAAACTCTGGGGCCAACGTCCTGACTTTC	CAGKNSGANVLTF
TRBJ2-7	TRBV30	14	.	.	TGTGCCTGGAGTGGCCCCGCAGGGGCCTACGAGCAGTACTTC	CAWSGPAGAYEQYF
TRBJ2-7	TRBV10-2	12	.	TRBD2	TGCGCCAGCAGTACCGGGGGGGGCGAGCAGTACTTC	CASSTGGGEQYF
TRBJ2-1	TRBV5-1	14	.	TRBD2	TGCGCCAGCAGCTTGGCTAGCGGGGGAAATGAGCAGTTCTTC	CASSLASGGNEQFF
TRBJ2-7	TRBV12-3/TRBV12-4	14	few	.	TGTGCCAGCAGCCCGGGGATGACTTCCTACGAGCAGTACTTC	CASSPGMTSYEQYF
TRBJ2-7	TRBV11-3	15	few	.	TGTGCCAGCAGCTTAGGGCCAGGGAGCTCCTACGAGCAGTACTTC	CASSLGPGSSYEQYF
TRBJ2-3	TRBV10-3	15	.	TRBD2	TGTGCCACCCTCCCTTCACTAGCGGACACAGATACGCAGTATTTT	CATLPSLADTDTQYF
TRBJ2-7	TRBV29-1	14	.	.	TGCAGCGTTGCGTTAACAGGGAGCTCCTACGAGCAGTACTTC	CSVALTGSSYEQYF
TRBJ2-1	TRBV11-2	17	.	.	TGTGCCAGCAGCTTTCGGACGTCCGGTAGCTCCTACAATGAGCAGTTCTTC	CASSFRTSGSSYNEQFF
TRBJ2-6	TRBV7-7	18	.	TRBD2	TGTGCCAGCAGCCCCAGTCCTAGCGGGGGTTCTGGGGCCAACGTCCTGACTTTC	CASSPSPSGGSGANVLTF
TRBJ2-7	TRBV7-2	15	.	TRBD2	TGTGCCAGCAGCTCCGCGGGCGGGGGGGCCTACGAGCAGTACTTC	CASSSAGGGAYEQYF
TRBJ2-7	TRBV5-1	16	.	TRBD2	TGCGCCAGCAGCCGGACGGCTAGCGGGCGTTCCTACGAGCAGTACTTC	CASSRTASGRSYEQYF
TRBJ2-1	TRBV3-1	17	.	.	TGTGCCAGCAGCCCCCCTCTCGATGGGCCGGACGGCAATGAGCAGTTCTTC	CASSPPLDGPDGNEQFF
TRBJ1-2	TRBV5-1	15	few	TRBD1	TGCGCCAGCCACCCGACAGGGGGAGGCGGCTATGGCTACACCTTC	CASHPTGGGGYGYTF
TRBJ2-1	TRBV2	16	few	TRBD2	TGTGCCAGCAGTGAATTGGGACTAGCGGCCCGAGAGGAGCAGTTCTTC	CASSELGLAAREEQFF
TRBJ1-6	TRBV6-1	15	.	TRBD1	TGTGCCAGCAGTGAATTTGGGACAGGCGAATCACCCCTCCACTTT	CASSEFGTGESPLHF
TRBJ2-1	TRBV9	15	.	TRBD2	TGTGCCAGCAGCGGAGGGACTAGCAGCTACAATGAGCAGTTCTTC	CASSGGTSSYNEQFF
TRBJ2-3	TRBV4-1	15	.	.	TGCGCCAGCAGCCAAGGTATCCAGGGGCCAGATACGCAGTATTTT	CASSQGIQGPDTQYF
TRBJ1-2	TRBV9	16	few	.	TGTGCCAGCAGCGTACAGAGCTCCGGCCTTTTTGGGGGCTACACCTTC	CASSVQSSGLFGGYTF